These 30 T cell receptor beta chains came from one sample sequenced in a study of identifying expanded T cells in peripheral blood. Assay: immunoSEQ multiplex PCR; the TCRdb copy retains only in-frame clones and omits some. Among around 60,000 clones listed, approximately 83% were seen once. Sequenced: blood. Receptors originate from a person aged 18-70 years in good health.

The chain has TRBV2 and TRBJ2-1, with D tentatively TRBD1 (6 bases). The germline V gene encodes CDR1 SNHLY and CDR2 FYNNEI. This CDR3 is built from 13 residues. V was pared by 1 base and J by 6 bases, with 7 bases between. The CDR3 DNA sequence: TGTGCCAGCAGTGAAGGGACAGCCAATGAGCAGTTCTTC. Protein: CASSEGTANEQFF.

The CDR3 loop reads CASSLDKGAVSYGYTF. DNA for the CDR3: TGCGCCAGCAGCTTGGATAAGGGGGCTGTTTCCTATGGCTACACCTTC. This rearrangement joins TRBV5-1 to TRBJ1-2; the match to TRBD1 covers 7 bases. There are 16 residues in the CDR3. The J segment lost 4 bases and the V segment lost 0 bases, leaving 9 bases of the junction unmatched. Germline CDR1 and CDR2: SGHRS and YFSETQ.

The chain joins TRBV7-9 to TRBJ2-1; the match to TRBD2 covers 8 bases. CDR1 and CDR2 from the germline V gene are SEHNR and FQNEAQ (reference sequence). Trimming cost V 4 bases and J 0 bases; bases outside gene matches: 5. This CDR3 contains 16 residues. Written as DNA, the CDR3 is TGTGCCAGCAGCTATTTAGCGGGGCGCTCCTACAATGAGCAGTTCTTC. Translating it yields CASSYLAGRSYNEQFF.

The chain is built from TRBV19 and TRBJ1-2; D may be TRBD1 (6 bases). The CDR3 contains 14 residues. Germline values: CDR1 LNHDA, CDR2 SQIVND (reference sequence). Trimming pared 10 bases from V and 1 base from J, leaving 16 bases between. CDR3 bases: TGTGCCACCGCCCATAGGACAGTTAACTATGGCTACACCTTC. It specifies CATAHRTVNYGYTF.

The chain joins TRBV5-6 to TRBJ2-7; the D call may be TRBD1 or TRBD2 (6 bases each). Germline lookup yields CDR1 SGHDT and CDR2 YYEEEE. CDR3 length equals 16 residues. The ends were cut back, 3 bases at V and 3 bases at J, with 19 bases in the middle. CDR3 region: CASSSGAVGKVYEQYF. The DNA of the CDR3 is TGTGCCAGCAGCTCGGGGGCGGTGGGGAAGGTCTACGAGCAGTACTTC.

The V gene is TRBV7-9, the J gene TRBJ2-1, with TRBD2 matching over 7 bases. Germline V gives CDR1 SEHNR, CDR2 FQNEAQ (reference sequence). V lost 5 bases to trimming and J lost 7 bases; unmatched junction nucleotides: 11. The CDR3 length is 15 residues. The CDR3 here is CASSRLSSGGNEQFF. The CDR3 region has the DNA TGTGCCAGCAGCCGACTATCTAGCGGAGGGAATGAGCAGTTCTTC.

J is TRBJ2-1 and V is TRBV5-1; D is possibly TRBD1 (6 bases). V lost 0 bases to trimming and J lost 9 bases, with 16 bases between them. Germline values: CDR1 SGHRS, CDR2 YFSETQ. This CDR3 contains 15 residues. The CDR3: CASSLVQGTWGEQFF. CDR3 coding DNA: TGCGCCAGCAGCTTGGTTCAGGGGACCTGGGGTGAGCAGTTCTTC.

The chain joins TRBV14 to TRBJ2-7; D may be TRBD1 (6 bases). CDR3 length: 14 residues. Trimming took off 3 bases at V and 9 bases at J, with 18 bases between the two ends. The germline gives CDR1 SGHDN, CDR2 FVKESK. CDR3 sequence (DNA): TGTGCCAGCAGCCAGGTACAGGGATTCTCATGGCAGTACTTC. Its protein is CASSQVQGFSWQYF.

The chain joins TRBV7-9 to TRBJ2-7, with a possible D match to TRBD2 (6 bases). This CDR3 comprises 13 residues. Germline V CDR1 and CDR2: SEHNR, FQNEAQ (reference sequence). The V gene lost 3 bases and the J gene lost 6 bases, with 12 bases spanning the gap. Here the CDR3 reads CASSFRRDSEQYF. The CDR3 DNA reads as TGTGCCAGCAGCTTTCGGCGGGACTCCGAGCAGTACTTC.

This chain links TRBV5-1 with TRBJ1-4, with a weak D call TRBD1 (5 bases). CDR1 SGHRS and CDR2 YFSETQ come from the germline V gene. Trimming shortened V by 5 bases and J by 2 bases, and 13 bases separated the two germline ends. The CDR3 spans 15 residues. In DNA, the CDR3 is TGCGCCAGCAGTAAGGGGCGCGGTACTAATGAAAAACTGTTTTTT. Its translation: CASSKGRGTNEKLFF.

This sequence joins TRBV18 and TRBJ2-7; possibly TRBD1 for D (6 bases). Per germline, CDR1 KGHSH and CDR2 LQKENI. V lost 3 bases and J 0 bases, leaving 15 bases between the germline ends. The CDR3 has 16 amino acids. The CDR3 sequence is CASSPLGRGISYEQYF. The CDR3 coding sequence is TGTGCCAGCTCACCGCTTGGCAGGGGAATCTCCTACGAGCAGTACTTC.

The gene calls are TRBV7-9 and TRBJ1-1, with D hard to call. Germline V gene data show CDR1 as SEHNR and CDR2 as FQNEAQ (reference sequence). The V end was cut by 2 bases, the J end by 5 bases, with 9 bases between. The CDR3 covers 13 residues. The CDR3 here is CASSLFGDTEAFF. Written as DNA, the CDR3 is TGTGCCAGCAGCTTATTTGGAGATACTGAAGCTTTCTTT.

This chain joins TRBV11-1 and TRBJ1-6, with 7 bases identical to TRBD1. Germline lookup yields CDR1 SGHAT and CDR2 FQDESV (reference sequence). With V trimmed by 5 bases and J by 8 bases, 12 bases remained unmatched. The CDR3 has 16 residues. CDR3 amino acids: CASSTRTGTAYSPLHF. The CDR3 nucleotides are TGTGCCAGCAGCACTCGCACCGGGACAGCTTATTCACCCCTCCACTTT.

The chain is built from TRBV5-8 and TRBJ1-1; D is ambiguous. CDR1 and CDR2 from the germline V gene are SGHTS and YDEGEE. V was trimmed by 2 bases and J by 1 base, leaving 18 bases between them. The CDR3 has 17 amino acids. CDR3 coding DNA: TGTGCCAGCAGCTTTGACCTCGGAGGTATCGGGAACACTGAAGCTTTCTTT. Encoded protein: CASSFDLGGIGNTEAFF.

The chain recombines TRBV5-1 with TRBJ2-3; possibly TRBD2 for D (5 bases). The ends were cut back, 6 bases at V and 0 bases at J, with 11 bases in the middle. In germline, CDR1 is SGHRS, CDR2 YFSETQ. The CDR3 contains 14 residues. CDR3 nucleotide sequence: TGCGCCAGCAAGGAGGCCCCTAGCACAGATACGCAGTATTTT. It specifies CASKEAPSTDTQYF.

This clone was seen only once. The V and J genes are TRBV11-3 and TRBJ2-3; 8 bases match TRBD2. CDR3 length equals 15 residues. V shed 4 bases, J shed 5 bases, and the junction held 8 bases outside the gene matches. Germline values: CDR1 SGHNT, CDR2 YENEEA. The CDR3 sequence is CASSSRTSNEDTQYF. DNA of the CDR3: TGTGCCAGCAGCTCAAGGACTAGCAATGAAGATACGCAGTATTTT.

The chain employs TRBV6-6 and TRBJ1-1, with TRBD1 matching 9 bases. The length of the CDR3 is 14 residues. Germline V gene lookup returns CDR1 MNHNY and CDR2 SVGAGI (reference sequence). With 6 bases clipped from V and 8 bases from J, the junction kept 10 bases outside the gene matches. CDR3 sequence: CASSTTYGQGEAFF. CDR3 in DNA: TGTGCCAGCAGCACAACTTATGGACAGGGGGAAGCTTTCTTT.

V gene TRBV25-1 combines with J gene TRBJ1-3, with D uncertain. Trimming took off 5 bases at V and 2 bases at J, with 7 bases between the two ends. The germline V gene has CDR1 MGHDK and CDR2 SYGVNS. The CDR3 has 13 amino acids. CDR3 protein: CASSRDPGNTIYF. The CDR3, as DNA: TGTGCCAGCAGTCGGGATCCTGGAAACACCATATATTTT.

The chain combines TRBV4-3 with TRBJ2-1, with D possibly TRBD2 on 5 matching bases. Deletions cut 1 base from V and 5 bases from J, with 6 bases between. From germline, CDR1 is LGHNA and CDR2 YSLEER. This CDR3 is built from 13 residues. CDR3 coding DNA: TGCGCCAGCAGCCAAGGACTAAACAATGAGCAGTTCTTC. Amino acid sequence: CASSQGLNNEQFF.

V and J are TRBV19 and TRBJ2-2; a possible D gene is TRBD2 (6 bases). The V gene lost 7 bases and the J gene lost 1 base, with 13 bases spanning the gap. This CDR3 spans 15 amino acids. The V gene's germline CDR1 is LNHDA and CDR2 SQIVND (reference sequence). In DNA, the CDR3 is TGTGCCAGTATACCCGGGGGAATGAACACCGGGGAGCTGTTTTTT. Protein: CASIPGGMNTGELFF.

CDR3: CASSLHAGELFF. The CDR3 bases are TGTGCCAGCAGCCTCCACGCCGGGGAGCTGTTTTTT. The rearrangement joins TRBV14 to TRBJ2-2; D is unclear. Germline-derived CDR1 and CDR2 are SGHDN and FVKESK. The CDR3 is 12 residues long. Trimming pared 4 bases from V and 6 bases from J, leaving 6 bases between.

The rearrangement joins TRBV19 to TRBJ2-1, with 9 bases that match TRBD2. This CDR3 has 16 amino acids. Germline CDR1 and CDR2: LNHDA and SQIVND (reference sequence). Trimming removed 1 base from V and 5 bases from J; junction bases left unmatched: 6. CDR3: CASSIGSLAGHNEQFF. The CDR3 DNA reads as TGTGCCAGTAGTATAGGAAGCCTAGCGGGGCACAATGAGCAGTTCTTC.

This chain joins TRBV14 and TRBJ1-2; D is possibly TRBD1 (6 bases). Per germline, CDR1 SGHDN and CDR2 FVKESK. This CDR3 comprises 14 residues. V was cut by 0 bases and J by 8 bases, with 13 bases left in between. The DNA of the CDR3 is TGTGCCAGCAGCCAAGACCTCGGGGGGCGAGGCTACACCTTC. It encodes CASSQDLGGRGYTF.

The V and J genes are TRBV10-3 and TRBJ2-7; D might be TRBD1 or TRBD2, each matching 5 bases. V was trimmed by 6 bases and J by 0 bases, leaving 12 bases between them. In germline, CDR1 is ENHRY, CDR2 SYGVKD. The CDR3 totals 14 residues. The CDR3 reads CAISRDGGSYEQYV. Written as DNA, the CDR3 is TGTGCCATCAGCCGGGACGGTGGCTCCTACGAGCAGTACGTC.

The chain carries TRBV30 and TRBJ2-5; 8 nucleotides match TRBD2. The CDR3 contains 13 residues. Trimming removed 2 bases from V and 4 bases from J; junction bases left unmatched: 3. Looked up from germline, CDR1 is GTSNPN and CDR2 is SVGIG (reference sequence). CDR3 residues: CAWSRLAGETQYF. In DNA form, the CDR3 reads TGTGCCTGGAGTCGGCTAGCGGGAGAGACCCAGTACTTC.

This clone was detected ten times or more. V usage is TRBV30 and J usage is TRBJ2-7; 7 bases match TRBD1. J gave up 2 bases and V 5 bases, and 9 bases lay outside the gene matches. Germline loops: CDR1 GTSNPN, CDR2 SVGIG (reference sequence). The CDR3 is 14 residues long. In DNA, the CDR3 is TGTGCCTGGGGCACCGGGACAGCAACCTACGAGCAGTACTTC. This translates into CAWGTGTATYEQYF.

The rearrangement links TRBV7-8 to TRBJ1-4; the match to TRBD1 covers 9 bases. The trim removed 6 bases at V and 10 bases at J, leaving 6 bases unmatched. The CDR3 is 13 amino acids. Germline CDR1 SGHVS, CDR2 FQNEAQ. In DNA form, the CDR3 reads TGTGCCAGCAGTTCGGACAGGGGTCGAAAACTGTTTTTT. It codes for CASSSDRGRKLFF.

The CDR3 region is CASSSTGAYTGELFF. CDR3 nucleotide sequence: TGCGCCAGCAGCTCTACAGGGGCCTACACCGGGGAGCTGTTTTTT. This chain uses TRBV5-1 with TRBJ2-2; 7 nucleotides match TRBD1. CDR3 length: 15 amino acids. Germline values: CDR1 SGHRS, CDR2 YFSETQ. V trimming: 3 bases; J trimming: 3 bases; junction bases outside the gene matches: 5.

The chain has TRBV19 and TRBJ2-1; D may be TRBD2 (6 bases). V lost 5 bases and J 0 bases, leaving 29 bases between the germline ends. From germline, CDR1 is LNHDA and CDR2 SQIVND (reference sequence). This CDR3 has 21 residues. The CDR3 sequence: CASSPPSSVLSPHGSYNEQFF. The CDR3, as DNA: TGTGCCAGTAGTCCTCCCTCTAGCGTCCTTTCCCCGCACGGCTCCTACAATGAGCAGTTCTTC.

CDR3 DNA: TGTGCTAGTGGTTTGGGGCAGGGGATACCGTATGGCTACACCTTC. Translation: CASGLGQGIPYGYTF. V usage is TRBV12-5 and J usage is TRBJ1-2, with D possibly being TRBD1 (6 bases). The CDR3 spans 15 residues. CDR1 and CDR2 from the germline V gene are LGHNT and FRNRAP. The V and J ends lost 1 base and 5 bases respectively, with 14 bases between them.